This TCR beta chain derives from a study of T cells in Graves' hyperthyroidism and ophthalmopathy. Turning to the study itself: Peripheral blood was taken when the disease was first diagnosed, before any treatment began.

The CDR3 regions of TCR beta were amplified from RNA transcripts. The HTBI primer set drove a first-round RT-PCR of the TCR CDR3. TCRdb analysed the multiplex PCR reads with MiXCR anew, one entry per CDR3 protein. The repertoire holds approximately 510,000 distinct CDR3 sequences, with less than 25% as singletons. The study excluded patients with uncontrolled infection, other autoimmune disease, pregnancy or lactation. Ten or more counts support this clonotype. In germline, CDR1 is SEHNR, CDR2 FQNEAQ (reference sequence). Trimming stripped 4 bases from V and 1 base from J, with 10 bases between. The CDR3 totals 14 residues.

The sequence was collected from a man aged 18 to 29 with Graves' hyperthyroidism. Sequencing was carried out using blood. V usage is TRBV7-9 and J usage is TRBJ2-5; weak D call: TRBD1 (6 bases). The CDR3 region is CASSSGTRQETQYF. The DNA for the CDR3 is TGTGCCAGCAGCTCCGGGACACGCCAAGAGACCCAGTACTTC.